The 5 T cell receptor beta chains reported below all come from one sample, sequenced in a study of cytomegalovirus exposure and HLA in healthy donors. 60 Vbeta and 13 Jbeta primers were used in PCR. Libraries were prepared by immunoSEQ multiplex PCR; TCRdb keeps only in-frame clonotypes and omits some of them. Of around 94,000 clones in the sample, about three quarters were seen once. Sequencing was carried out using PBMCs. The receptors were sampled from a male donor in good health and CMV-seropositive.

The gene calls are TRBV28 and TRBJ1-3; D might be TRBD1 (6 bases). The CDR3 has 14 residues. With 5 bases removed from V and 2 bases from J, the gap between germline ends came to 10 bases. Germline CDR1 and CDR2: MDHEN and SYDVKM. The CDR3 nucleotides are TGTGCCAGCAGTAGACAGGCAGCTGGAAACACCATATATTTT. Its translation: CASSRQAAGNTIYF.

This clone showed up just once. V is TRBV30 and J is TRBJ2-3; TRBD2 matches 8 bases. The CDR3 runs 14 residues. Germline-derived CDR1 and CDR2 are GTSNPN and SVGIG (reference sequence). CDR3 residues: CATSGAGGTDTQYF. The CDR3 DNA follows: TGTGCGACCAGCGGAGCGGGGGGCACAGATACGCAGTATTTT. Full variable domain (outside the CDR3, taken from reference TRBV30 and TRBJ2-3): SQTIHQWPATLVQPVGSPLSLECTVEGTSNPNLYWYRQAAGRGLQLLFYSVGIGQISSEVPQNLSASRPQDRQFILSSKKLLLSDSGFYLCATSGAGGTDTQYFGPGTRLTVL.

This chain links TRBV18 with TRBJ1-1; TRBD1 matches at 7 bases. CDR3 length equals 13 residues. The V and J ends lost 4 bases and 8 bases, in that order; junction bases with no gene match: 7. In germline, CDR1 is KGHSH, CDR2 LQKENI. DNA of the CDR3: TGTGCCAGCTCACAGATTCGACAGGGAGAAGCTTTCTTT. It is translated as CASSQIRQGEAFF.

This clone was picked up a small number of times. This chain uses TRBV5-1 with TRBJ2-1, with 8 bases that match TRBD2. Germline CDR1 SGHRS, CDR2 YFSETQ. Trimming removed 1 base from V and 2 bases from J; junction bases left unmatched: 2. The CDR3 contains 15 residues. This chain's CDR3 is CASSLTSGAYNEQFF. DNA of the CDR3: TGCGCCAGCAGCTTGACTAGCGGCGCCTACAATGAGCAGTTCTTC.

J is TRBJ1-1 and V is TRBV14; TRBD1 aligns across 7 bases. CDR3 length: 16 amino acids. The germline V gene encodes CDR1 SGHDN and CDR2 FVKESK. J gave up 4 bases and V 0 bases, and 8 bases lay outside the gene matches. The chain's CDR3 is CASSQDLGQVITEAFF. The CDR3 bases are TGTGCCAGCAGCCAAGATCTAGGACAGGTGATCACTGAAGCTTTCTTT. The whole variable domain, remainder taken from reference TRBV14 and TRBJ1-1, is EAGVTQFPSHSVIEKGQTVTLRCDPISGHDNLYWYRRVMGKEIKFLLHFVKESKQDESGMPNNRFLAERTGGTYSTLKVQPAELEDSGVYFCASSQDLGQVITEAFFGQGTRLTVV.